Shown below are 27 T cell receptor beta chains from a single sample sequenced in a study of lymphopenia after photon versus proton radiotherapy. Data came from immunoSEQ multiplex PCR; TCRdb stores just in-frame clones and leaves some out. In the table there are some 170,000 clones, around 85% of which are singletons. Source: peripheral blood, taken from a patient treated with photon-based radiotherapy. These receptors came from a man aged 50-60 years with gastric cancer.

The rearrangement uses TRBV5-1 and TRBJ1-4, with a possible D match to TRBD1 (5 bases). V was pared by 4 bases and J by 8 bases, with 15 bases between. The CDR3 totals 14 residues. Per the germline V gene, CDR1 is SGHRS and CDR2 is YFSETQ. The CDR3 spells CASSHTWGREKLFF. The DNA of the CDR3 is TGCGCCAGCAGCCACACGTGGGGCCGGGAAAAACTGTTTTTT.

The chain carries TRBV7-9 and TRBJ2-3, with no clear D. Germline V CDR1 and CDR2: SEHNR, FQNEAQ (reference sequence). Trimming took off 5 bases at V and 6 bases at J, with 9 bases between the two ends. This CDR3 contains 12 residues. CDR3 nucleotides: TGTGCCAGCAGCCCCGTTGGGGATACGCAGTATTTT. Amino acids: CASSPVGDTQYF. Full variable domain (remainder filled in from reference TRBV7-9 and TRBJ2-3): DTGVSQNPRHKITKRGQNVTFRCDPISEHNRLYWYRQTLGQGPEFLTYFQNEAQLEKSRLLSDRFSAERPKGSFSTLEIQRTEQGDSAMYLCASSPVGDTQYFGPGTRLTVL.

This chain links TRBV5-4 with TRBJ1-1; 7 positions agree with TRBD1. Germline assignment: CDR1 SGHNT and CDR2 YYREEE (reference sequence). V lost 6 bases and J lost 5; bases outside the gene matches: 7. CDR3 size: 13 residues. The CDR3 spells CASNIDRATEAFF. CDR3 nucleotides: TGTGCCAGCAACATCGACAGGGCTACTGAAGCTTTCTTT.

The CDR3 DNA reads as TGTGCCAGCAGCTTAGAGGCCAGGGGGGAAAACACCATATATTTT. It encodes CASSLEARGENTIYF. The chain is built from TRBV11-2 and TRBJ1-3, with 7 nucleotides matching TRBD1. The CDR3 runs to 15 residues. Losses at the gene ends were 0 bases for V and 6 bases for J; bases not matched to a gene: 5. Germline CDR1 is SGHAT and CDR2 is FQNNGV.

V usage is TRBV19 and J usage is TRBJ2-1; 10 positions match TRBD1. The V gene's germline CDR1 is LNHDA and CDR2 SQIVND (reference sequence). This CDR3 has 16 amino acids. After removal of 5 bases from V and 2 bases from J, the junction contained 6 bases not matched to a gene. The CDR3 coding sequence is TGTGCCAGTAGTGGCGCCGGGACAGGGGCCTACAATGAGCAGTTCTTC. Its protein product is CASSGAGTGAYNEQFF.

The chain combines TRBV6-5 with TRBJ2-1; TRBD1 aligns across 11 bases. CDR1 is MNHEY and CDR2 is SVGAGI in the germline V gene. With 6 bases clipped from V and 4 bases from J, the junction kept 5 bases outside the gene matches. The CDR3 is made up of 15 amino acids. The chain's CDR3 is CASRDGQGAYNEQFF. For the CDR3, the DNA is TGTGCCAGCAGGGATGGACAGGGGGCGTACAATGAGCAGTTCTTC.

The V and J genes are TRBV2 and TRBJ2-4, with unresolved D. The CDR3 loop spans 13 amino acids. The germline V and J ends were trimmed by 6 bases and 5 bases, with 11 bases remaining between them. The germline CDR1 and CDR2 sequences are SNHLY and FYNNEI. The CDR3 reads CASSGWSENIQYF. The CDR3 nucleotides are TGTGCCAGCAGCGGGTGGTCAGAAAACATTCAGTACTTC.

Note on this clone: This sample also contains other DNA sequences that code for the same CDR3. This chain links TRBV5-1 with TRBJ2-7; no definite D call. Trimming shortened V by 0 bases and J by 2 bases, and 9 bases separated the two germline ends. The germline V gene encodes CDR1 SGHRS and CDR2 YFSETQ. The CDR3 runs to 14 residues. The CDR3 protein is CASSLVVSPYEQYF. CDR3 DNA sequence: TGCGCCAGCAGCTTGGTCGTATCCCCCTACGAGCAGTACTTC.

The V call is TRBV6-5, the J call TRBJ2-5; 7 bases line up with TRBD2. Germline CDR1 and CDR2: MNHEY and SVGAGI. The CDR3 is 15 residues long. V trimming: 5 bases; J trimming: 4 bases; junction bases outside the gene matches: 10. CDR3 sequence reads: CASSTIVSGGETQYF. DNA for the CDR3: TGTGCCAGCAGTACCATCGTCTCGGGGGGAGAGACCCAGTACTTC.

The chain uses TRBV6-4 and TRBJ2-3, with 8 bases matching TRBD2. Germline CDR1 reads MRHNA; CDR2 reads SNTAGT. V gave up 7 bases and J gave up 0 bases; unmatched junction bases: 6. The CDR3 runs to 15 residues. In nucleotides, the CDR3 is TGTGCCAGCAAGTTTTCGGGAGGGAGCACAGATACGCAGTATTTT. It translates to CASKFSGGSTDTQYF.

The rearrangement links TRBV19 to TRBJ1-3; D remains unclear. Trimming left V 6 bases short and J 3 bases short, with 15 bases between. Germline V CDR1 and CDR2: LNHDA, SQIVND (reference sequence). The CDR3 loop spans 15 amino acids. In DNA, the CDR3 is TGTGCCAGTAGCCACCTTTTTTCCTATGGAAACACCATATATTTT. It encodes CASSHLFSYGNTIYF.

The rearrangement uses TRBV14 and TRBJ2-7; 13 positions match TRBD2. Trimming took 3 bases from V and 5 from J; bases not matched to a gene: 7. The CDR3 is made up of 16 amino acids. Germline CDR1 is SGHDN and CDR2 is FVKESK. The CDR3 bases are TGTGCCAGCAGCCAGCCTCGACTAGCGGGAGGAAACGAGCAGTACTTC. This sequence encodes CASSQPRLAGGNEQYF.

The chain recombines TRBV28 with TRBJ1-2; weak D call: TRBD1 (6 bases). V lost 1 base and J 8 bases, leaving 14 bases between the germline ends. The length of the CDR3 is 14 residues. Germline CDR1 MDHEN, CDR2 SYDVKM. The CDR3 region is CASSLSPGARGYTF. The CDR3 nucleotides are TGTGCCAGCAGTTTATCCCCGGGGGCCCGGGGCTACACCTTC.

The CDR3: CASSVEQGSEAFF. The CDR3, as DNA: TGCGCCAGCAGCGTCGAACAGGGATCGGAGGCTTTCTTT. The J gene is TRBJ1-1, the V gene TRBV5-1; D is perhaps TRBD1 (6 bases). Trimming took off 4 bases at V and 11 bases at J, with 18 bases between the two ends. In germline, CDR1 is SGHRS, CDR2 YFSETQ. The CDR3 runs to 13 residues. Complete variable domain (other parts from reference TRBV5-1 and TRBJ1-1): KAGVTQTPRYLIKTRGQQVTLSCSPISGHRSVSWYQQTPGQGLQFLFEYFSETQRNKGNFPGRFSGRQFSNSRSEMNVSTLELGDSALYLCASSVEQGSEAFFGQGTRLTVV.

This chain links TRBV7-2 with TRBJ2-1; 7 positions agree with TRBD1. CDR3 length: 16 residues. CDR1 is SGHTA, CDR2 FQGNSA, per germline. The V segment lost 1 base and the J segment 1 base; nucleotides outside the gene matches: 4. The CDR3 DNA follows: TGTGCCAGCAGCTTAGAGGGGGCGGTTTCCTACAATGAGCAGTTCTTC. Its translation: CASSLEGAVSYNEQFF.

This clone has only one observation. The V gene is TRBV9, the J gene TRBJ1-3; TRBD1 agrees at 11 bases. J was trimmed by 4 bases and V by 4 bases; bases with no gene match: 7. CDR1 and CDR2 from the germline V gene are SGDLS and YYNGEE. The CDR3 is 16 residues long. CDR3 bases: TGTGCCAGCAGCACTGGACAGGGGGCGCGAGGAAACACCATATATTTT. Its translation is CASSTGQGARGNTIYF.

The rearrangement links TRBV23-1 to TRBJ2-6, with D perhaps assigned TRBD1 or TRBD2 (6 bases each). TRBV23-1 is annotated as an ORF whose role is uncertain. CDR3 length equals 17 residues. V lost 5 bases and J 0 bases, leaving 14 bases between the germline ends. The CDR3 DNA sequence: TGCGCCAGCAGTACCGGGGGCCTCACCTCTGGGGCCAACGTCCTGACTTTC. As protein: CASSTGGLTSGANVLTF.

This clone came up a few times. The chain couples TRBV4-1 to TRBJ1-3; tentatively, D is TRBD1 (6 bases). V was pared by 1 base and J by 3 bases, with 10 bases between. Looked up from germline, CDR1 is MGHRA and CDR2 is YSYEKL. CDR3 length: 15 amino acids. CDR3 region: CASSQAGASGNTIYF. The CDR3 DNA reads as TGCGCCAGCAGCCAAGCGGGGGCGAGTGGAAACACCATATATTTT.

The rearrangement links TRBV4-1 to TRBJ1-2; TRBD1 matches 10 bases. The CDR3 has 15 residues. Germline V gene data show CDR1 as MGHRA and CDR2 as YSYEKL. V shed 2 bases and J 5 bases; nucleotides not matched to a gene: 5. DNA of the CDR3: TGCGCCAGCAGCCAACCCGGACAGGGGGTATATGGCTACACCTTC. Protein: CASSQPGQGVYGYTF.

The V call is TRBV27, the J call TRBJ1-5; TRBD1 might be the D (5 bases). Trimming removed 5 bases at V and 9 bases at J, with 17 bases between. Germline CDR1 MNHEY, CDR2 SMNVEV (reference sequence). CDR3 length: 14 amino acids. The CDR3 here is CASSTRQWVGPQHF. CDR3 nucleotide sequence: TGTGCCAGCAGTACTAGACAGTGGGTTGGGCCCCAGCATTTT.

The CDR3 region is CASRKLAASYEQFF. The CDR3 DNA reads as TGTGCCAGCAGAAAACTAGCGGCTTCCTATGAGCAGTTCTTC. This rearrangement joins TRBV6-4 to TRBJ2-1, with TRBD2 matching over 8 bases. Trimming removed 6 bases from V and 8 bases from J; junction bases left unmatched: 9. Looked up from germline, CDR1 is MRHNA and CDR2 is SNTAGT. The CDR3 loop spans 14 amino acids.

The CDR3 sequence is CASSLGQGAKGYTF. CDR3 bases: TGTGCCAGCAGCTTAGGACAGGGGGCTAAAGGCTACACCTTC. The rearrangement links TRBV13 to TRBJ1-2; 9 bases line up with TRBD1. The V gene's germline CDR1 is PRHDT and CDR2 FYEKMQ (reference sequence). This CDR3 has 14 amino acids. The V segment lost 0 bases and the J segment 8 bases; nucleotides outside the gene matches: 4.

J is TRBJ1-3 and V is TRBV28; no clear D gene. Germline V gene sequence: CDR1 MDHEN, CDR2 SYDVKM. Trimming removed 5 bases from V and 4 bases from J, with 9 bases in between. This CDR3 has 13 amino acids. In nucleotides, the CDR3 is TGTGCCAGCAGTCTCGGTCTAGGAAACACCATATATTTT. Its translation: CASSLGLGNTIYF.

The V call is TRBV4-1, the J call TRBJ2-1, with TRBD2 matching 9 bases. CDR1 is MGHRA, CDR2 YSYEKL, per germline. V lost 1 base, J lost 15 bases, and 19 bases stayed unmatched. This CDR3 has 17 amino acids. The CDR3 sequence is CASSQANMGLAQGGRFF. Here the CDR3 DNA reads TGCGCCAGCAGCCAAGCTAACATGGGACTAGCTCAAGGAGGGCGGTTCTTC.

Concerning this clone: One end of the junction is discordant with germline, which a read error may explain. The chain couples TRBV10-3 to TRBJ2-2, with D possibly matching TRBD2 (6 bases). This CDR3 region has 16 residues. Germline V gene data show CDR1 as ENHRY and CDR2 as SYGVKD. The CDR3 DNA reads TGTGCCATCAGTCTCTTATCGGGGAGGAACCCCGGGGAGCTGTTTTTT. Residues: CAISLLSGRNPGELFF.

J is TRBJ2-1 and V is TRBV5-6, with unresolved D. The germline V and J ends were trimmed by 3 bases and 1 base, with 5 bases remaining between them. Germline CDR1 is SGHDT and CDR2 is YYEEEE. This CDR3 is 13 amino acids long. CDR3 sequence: CASSSSSYNEQFF. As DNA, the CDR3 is TGTGCCAGCAGCTCGAGTTCCTACAATGAGCAGTTCTTC.

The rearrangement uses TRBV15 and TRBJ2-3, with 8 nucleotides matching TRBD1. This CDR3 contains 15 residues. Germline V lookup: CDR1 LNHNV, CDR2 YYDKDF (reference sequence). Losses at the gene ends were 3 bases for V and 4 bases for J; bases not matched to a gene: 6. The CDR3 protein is CATSRDRDGSDTQYF. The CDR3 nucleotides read TGTGCCACCAGCAGGGACAGGGACGGATCAGATACGCAGTATTTT.